This record concerns one TCR beta chain sequence. Its antigen is not known. The junction and the germline gene differ at one end; a read error may be behind it. Isolation yielded PBMCs, at least 7 million per sample, in every case. CDR3 length: 15 residues. Together with a sample-barcoded 5' primer, a J-beta primer mix was included in a second PCR lasting roughly 6 to 12 cycles. A template-switch adaptor containing 12 random nucleotides labeled each cDNA molecule. One entry per CDR3 protein results from TCRdb running MiXCR on the 5' RACE reads. The top ten clones hold roughly 26% of a sample with hundreds of thousands of distinct CDR3 sequences, more than 55% of them seen once. This sample stems from a study of blood T cells in healthy people across ages. Study information: Per two T cells, about one barcoded beta molecule was captured through template switching. Study-wide points: Measured against age, TCR beta diversity per million T cells decreased in a roughly linear manner.

This TCR was recovered from a middle-aged man in good health. The sample comprised blood. The chain joins TRBV12-3 or TRBV12-4 to TRBJ1-4, with D possibly TRBD1 on 6 matching bases. The CDR3 DNA follows: TGTGCCAGCAATTTAAAAGGGGGGCGAGGAGAAAAACTGTTTTTT. This encodes CASNLKGGRGEKLFF.